These 3 T cell receptor beta chains were all obtained from the same sample, sequenced in a study of neurological immune-mediated disorders. In TCRdb, the 5' RACE reads were re-called with MiXCR into one record per CDR3 protein. The sample holds 50,000 to 60,000 distinct CDR3 sequences, roughly 2.5% seen once. The material sequenced was PBMCs. The receptor set was obtained from a man aged 45 to 65 with multiple sclerosis.

This clonotype came up many times. The chain joins TRBV25-1 to TRBJ2-3; D is possibly TRBD1 (7 bases). The V end was cut by 1 base, the J end by 0 bases, with 8 bases between. Per germline, CDR1 MGHDK and CDR2 SYGVNS. There are 15 residues in the CDR3. The CDR3 region has the DNA TGTGCCAGCAGTGAATCAGGGGGGAGCACAGATACGCAGTATTTT. Protein: CASSESGGSTDTQYF.

This clonotype was recorded at least ten times. The rearrangement links TRBV28 to TRBJ1-1; TRBD1 might be the D (5 bases). The ends were cut back, 10 bases at V and 4 bases at J, with 13 bases in the middle. The germline gives CDR1 MDHEN, CDR2 SYDVKM. The CDR3 loop spans 12 amino acids. The DNA for the CDR3 is TGTGCCACCAACTGGGGCGGCACTGAAGCTTTCTTT. Amino acids: CATNWGGTEAFF.

This clonotype was recorded many times. V is TRBV6-2 or TRBV6-3 and J is TRBJ1-1, with TRBD1 as a possible D gene (5 bases). V dropped 4 bases and J dropped 2 bases, with 20 bases sitting between them. Germline CDR1 and CDR2: MNHEY and SVGEGT. CDR3 size: 17 residues. The CDR3 sequence: CASSSRPQGSINTEAFF. Written as DNA, the CDR3 is TGTGCCAGCAGTTCGCGACCCCAGGGCTCAATCAACACTGAAGCTTTCTTT.